Shown below are 17 T cell receptor beta chains from a single sample sequenced in a study of T cell responses to AZD1222 COVID-19 vaccine (dated by TCRdb to the early 2020s). Read against the paper, the sample's time point label means: about 28 days (+/-7) after the second vaccine dose. To prepare the library, the immunoSEQ multiplex PCR assay was applied. TCRdb carries this immuneACCESS record with in-frame sequences only. Its versions omit some clonotypes, under half of them owing to an unresolved V gene in the studies checked, with the rest unexplained. The sample table contains roughly 160,000 clones; only one count was recorded for approximately 90% of them. Clones ranked in the top ten supply roughly 1.4% of the sample. Sequenced material: peripheral blood, taken 28 days after the second AZD1222 dose. The receptors here all came from an adult who received the AZD1222 COVID-19 vaccine.

The chain couples TRBV19 to TRBJ2-7; 9 nucleotides line up with TRBD1. The CDR3 runs to 14 residues. Germline loops: CDR1 LNHDA, CDR2 SQIVND (reference sequence). V trimming: 5 bases; J trimming: 7 bases; junction bases outside the gene matches: 9. The CDR3 bases are TGTGCCAGTAGTGGGTCGGGACAGGGCGGGGAGCAGTACTTC. It encodes CASSGSGQGGEQYF.

This clone was detected only a few times. The rearrangement joins TRBV18 to TRBJ2-1; the match to TRBD1 covers 9 bases. CDR1 is KGHSH and CDR2 is LQKENI in the germline V gene. The CDR3 extends over 15 amino acids. V gave up 3 bases and J gave up 7 bases; unmatched junction bases: 7. In DNA form, the CDR3 reads TGTGCCAGCTCACCCTTACAGGGGGCTCGGAATGAGCAGTTCTTC. This gives the protein CASSPLQGARNEQFF.

The CDR3 nucleotides are TGTGCCAGCAGTCTTGGGGGAACCTACGAGCAGTACTTC. Encoded protein: CASSLGGTYEQYF. The chain carries TRBV12-3 or TRBV12-4 and TRBJ2-7; D is perhaps TRBD1 or TRBD2 (5 bases each). The V gene lost 5 bases and the J gene lost 2 bases, with 10 bases spanning the gap. This CDR3 is 13 amino acids long.

The chain combines TRBV28 with TRBJ2-3; D gene ambiguous. V lost 6 bases and J lost 4, with 8 bases in between. Germline CDR1 reads MDHEN; CDR2 reads SYDVKM. This CDR3 region has 12 residues. The CDR3 region has the DNA TGTGCCAGCAGCCTACCACCAGATACGCAGTATTTT. Translation: CASSLPPDTQYF.

This chain links TRBV9 with TRBJ2-7, with 11 bases matching TRBD2. The CDR3 runs to 14 residues. Per the germline V gene, CDR1 is SGDLS and CDR2 is YYNGEE. V shed 0 bases and J 7 bases; nucleotides not matched to a gene: 3. For the CDR3, the DNA is TGTGCCAGCAGCGTAGGACTAGCGGGACATGAGCAGTACTTC. Translation gives CASSVGLAGHEQYF.

CDR3 DNA: TGTGCCAGCAGTACTGGCTATGGGACAGCCTCGCGCTACACCTTC. This sequence encodes CASSTGYGTASRYTF. The chain carries TRBV6-5 and TRBJ1-2, with 7 bases matching TRBD1. V was pared by 5 bases and J by 9 bases, with 15 bases of the junction left unmatched. The CDR3 sequence is 15 residues long. From germline, CDR1 is MNHEY and CDR2 SVGAGI.

This chain joins TRBV14 and TRBJ1-1, with D maybe TRBD1 (5 bases). V gave up 2 bases and J gave up 2 bases, with 12 bases separating them. The CDR3 totals 15 residues. In germline, CDR1 is SGHDN, CDR2 FVKESK. In DNA, the CDR3 is TGTGCCAGCAGCCAACCAGGGTCCCTAAACACTGAAGCTTTCTTT. This codes for CASSQPGSLNTEAFF.

The chain uses TRBV4-1 and TRBJ2-6; 8 nucleotides agree with TRBD1. Germline CDR1 and CDR2: MGHRA and YSYEKL. V shed 4 bases and J 0 bases; nucleotides not matched to a gene: 2. The CDR3 is 16 residues long. CDR3 region: CASSLTGGSGANVLTF. The CDR3 region has the DNA TGCGCCAGCAGCCTTACAGGGGGCTCTGGGGCCAACGTCCTGACTTTC.

V usage is TRBV10-3 and J usage is TRBJ1-1; D is undetermined. CDR1 is ENHRY, CDR2 SYGVKD, per germline. V was pared by 6 bases and J by 1 base, with 6 bases between. The CDR3 is 12 amino acids. The CDR3: CAIREGNTEAFF. In DNA form, the CDR3 reads TGTGCCATCAGGGAGGGGAACACTGAAGCTTTCTTT.

CDR3 DNA sequence: TGTGCCAGCAGCTTGGATCCTAGCGGGAGGGCCGGTAGCCCAGATACGCAGTATTTT. Translating gives CASSLDPSGRAGSPDTQYF. The gene calls are TRBV5-5 and TRBJ2-3; 12 positions match TRBD2. Germline V gives CDR1 SGHKS, CDR2 YYEKEE (reference sequence). The CDR3 is 19 amino acids. J was trimmed by 4 bases and V by 0 bases; bases with no gene match: 12.

This chain joins TRBV29-1 and TRBJ1-2; D not certain. V gave up 4 bases and J gave up 1 base, with 7 bases separating them. The CDR3 contains 12 residues. CDR1 is SQVTM and CDR2 is ANQGSEA in the germline V gene. CDR3 DNA: TGCAGCGTTGTGGGCAATAACTATGGCTACACCTTC. Its translation: CSVVGNNYGYTF. The full variable domain, with the rest looked up from reference TRBV29-1 and TRBJ1-2, is SAVISQKPSRDICQRGTSLTIQCQVDSQVTMMFWYRQQPGQSLTLIATANQGSEATYESGFVIDKFPISRPNLTFSTLTVSNMSPEDSSIYLCSVVGNNYGYTFGSGTRLTVV.

The genes are TRBV7-8 and TRBJ2-3; tentatively, D is TRBD1 (5 bases). This CDR3 contains 16 residues. Germline CDR1 is SGHVS and CDR2 is FQNEAQ. V gave up 0 bases and J gave up 4 bases, with 14 bases separating them. For the CDR3, the DNA is TGTGCCAGCAGCTTAGCCGGGCAGGGCAAGGCAGATACGCAGTATTTT. This codes for CASSLAGQGKADTQYF.

The CDR3 reads CASSLPDSPNYGYTF. The CDR3 DNA follows: TGTGCCAGCAGCTTACCTGACAGCCCTAACTATGGCTACACCTTC. This rearrangement joins TRBV7-2 to TRBJ1-2; tentatively, D is TRBD1 (5 bases). The germline V gene encodes CDR1 SGHTA and CDR2 FQGNSA. The CDR3 is made up of 15 amino acids. Deletions cut 2 bases from V and 0 bases from J, with 10 bases between.

V is TRBV6-1 and J is TRBJ2-7, with 9 bases lining up with TRBD2. Germline loops: CDR1 MNHNS, CDR2 SASEGT. This CDR3 is 14 amino acids long. The ends lost 1 base at V and 6 bases at J; junction bases unmatched: 4. CDR3: CASSEGSGSFEQYF. CDR3 coding DNA: TGTGCCAGCAGTGAAGGTAGCGGGAGTTTCGAGCAGTACTTC.

The chain joins TRBV30 to TRBJ2-5, with 7 bases matching TRBD1. With V trimmed by 2 bases and J by 1 base, 4 bases remained unmatched. This CDR3 is 14 amino acids long. The germline V gene has CDR1 GTSNPN and CDR2 SVGIG (reference sequence). The CDR3 here is CAWSRTGVQETQYF. CDR3 DNA: TGTGCCTGGAGTAGGACAGGCGTCCAAGAGACCCAGTACTTC.

The CDR3 loop is CASSRLSGRPGELFF. The CDR3, as DNA: TGTGCCAGCAGTCGTCTTAGCGGGAGACCCGGGGAGCTGTTTTTT. The chain employs TRBV11-2 and TRBJ2-2, with TRBD2 identical over 9 bases. Germline assignment: CDR1 SGHAT and CDR2 FQNNGV. Germline trimming cut 6 bases from V and 6 bases from J; bases unmatched to any gene: 8. The length of the CDR3 is 15 residues.

This chain connects TRBV7-2 to TRBJ2-5; 11 positions match TRBD1. Germline CDR1 SGHTA, CDR2 FQGNSA. This CDR3 comprises 16 residues. Trimming removed 4 bases from V and 4 bases from J; junction bases left unmatched: 8. The chain's CDR3 is CASSSWDRGYGETQYF. As DNA, the CDR3 is TGTGCCAGCAGCTCTTGGGACAGGGGGTATGGAGAGACCCAGTACTTC.